The 9 T cell receptor beta chains below all came from one sample that was sequenced in a study of blood T cells in healthy people across ages. Then a second PCR, running about 6 to 12 cycles, was carried out with a sample-barcoded 5' primer and a J-beta primer mix. TCRdb called the 5' RACE reads again in MiXCR, with one record for every CDR3 protein. The profile shows over 1,500,000 distinct CDR3 sequences, around 48% of them singletons. Sequencing was done on a sample of blood. Receptor source: a woman in her forties in good health.

The CDR3 bases are TGTGCCAGCAGGTCCATCTCACGGGGGAATGAAAAGACCCAGTACTTC. This codes for CASRSISRGNEKTQYF. The chain uses TRBV6-5 and TRBJ2-7, with D possibly being TRBD2 (6 bases). The last part of the DNA fits TRBJ2-5 better; the J call may be wrong. The CDR3 consists of 16 residues. Germline-derived CDR1 and CDR2 are MNHEY and SVGAGI.

V is TRBV27 and J is TRBJ2-3; D ambiguous. CDR3 length: 12 amino acids. V lost 3 bases, J lost 4 bases, and 5 bases lay in between. Germline CDR1 and CDR2: MNHEY and SMNVEV (reference sequence). The CDR3 protein is CASSFWADTQYF. The CDR3 DNA sequence: TGTGCCAGCAGTTTTTGGGCAGATACGCAGTATTTT.

As regards this clonotype: An end of the junction does not agree with germline; a read error may underlie this. The CDR3 is CLGGRYNEQFF. CDR3 DNA sequence: TGTCTTGGCGGGAGGTACAATGAGCAGTTCTTC. The rearrangement joins TRBV20-1 to TRBJ2-1; 8 bases are shared with TRBD2. The CDR3 extends over 11 amino acids. Germline V gives CDR1 DFQATT, CDR2 SNEGSKA (reference sequence).

The chain links TRBV9 to TRBJ2-1; 7 bases fit TRBD1. After removal of 4 bases from V and 1 base from J, the junction contained 5 bases not matched to a gene. There are 15 residues in the CDR3. Germline loops: CDR1 SGDLS, CDR2 YYNGEE. The CDR3 coding sequence is TGTGCCAGCAGCCGAGGGGACAGATCCTACAATGAGCAGTTCTTC. It specifies CASSRGDRSYNEQFF.

The V and J genes are TRBV4-2 and TRBJ1-2, with 7 bases lining up with TRBD1. Per germline, CDR1 LGHNA and CDR2 YNFKEQ. J was trimmed by 7 bases and V by 1 base; bases with no gene match: 3. The CDR3 length is 13 residues. The CDR3 bases are TGTGCCAGCAGCCAAGCGACAGGGCCTGGCTACACCTTC. The encoded protein is CASSQATGPGYTF.

The chain has TRBV24-1 and TRBJ2-1; 11 bases agree with TRBD2. V lost 7 bases and J lost 8; bases outside the gene matches: 9. Germline CDR1 reads KGHDR; CDR2 reads SFDVKD. CDR3 size: 15 residues. The CDR3 loop reads CATSDASGGRDEQFF. CDR3 bases: TGTGCCACCAGCGATGCTAGCGGGGGGAGAGATGAGCAGTTCTTC.

This clonotype was observed a few times. The rearrangement uses TRBV12-3 or TRBV12-4 and TRBJ1-5, with 8 bases fitting TRBD1. The CDR3 is made up of 15 amino acids. The V gene end was trimmed by 5 bases and the J gene end by 1 base; junction bases not matched to a gene: 4. The CDR3 is CASSRQGKSNQPQHF. As DNA, the CDR3 is TGTGCCAGCAGTCGACAGGGGAAGAGCAATCAGCCCCAGCATTTT.

The chain recombines TRBV7-8 with TRBJ2-1, with 9 positions matching TRBD1. The CDR3 runs 17 residues. The germline gives CDR1 SGHVS, CDR2 FQNEAQ. The junction had 11 bases not matched to a gene; V was cut back by 0 bases and J by 8 bases. For the CDR3, the DNA is TGTGCCAGCAGCTTAGCTCGCGGGACAGGGATAATGGATGAGCAGTTCTTC. Residues: CASSLARGTGIMDEQFF.

This clonotype has a single count. This chain connects TRBV6-1 to TRBJ2-1; TRBD2 matches 7 bases. The germline CDR1 and CDR2 sequences are MNHNS and SASEGT. CDR3 length equals 17 residues. J was trimmed by 3 bases and V by 0 bases; bases with no gene match: 8. CDR3 sequence reads: CASSEASGFVLYNEQFF. The CDR3, as DNA: TGTGCCAGCAGTGAAGCTAGCGGGTTCGTTCTCTACAATGAGCAGTTCTTC.